Given below is one T cell receptor beta chain in context. What this receptor recognizes is not known. Base qualities are missing; no much larger clone stands one base away. The CDR3 regions of human TCRbeta chains were analyzed by immunosequencing. In the source study's methods: Repertoire TCRs were checked for matches against a reference library of SARS-CoV-2-specific TCRs that had been generated using the MIRA antigen-specificity platform. Breadth was defined as the fraction of unique TCRs that were SARS-CoV-2-associated. Depth was defined as the fraction of total T cells that were SARS-CoV-2-associated. Using the MIRA data, every spike-specific TCR was mapped to the spike region that the TCR reacted to and assigned to either a CD4 or a CD8 class. Log10-transformed breadth and depth values were compared by one-way ANOVA with Sidak's multiple comparisons tests. Entries here come from immuneACCESS through TCRdb and include only in-frame sequences with V and J called. Some clones fail to appear in such tables; in the studies checked, an unresolved V gene covers under half of the shortfall, and the cause of the remainder is unknown. V, J and clone size were drawn from that table, and D and trimming were deduced from the DNA. This sample gives 100,000 to 150,000 clones in total; 80% to 95% of them show up just once. The ten largest clones capture over 0.95% of the sample.

The data were taken from a study of T cell responses to AZD1222 COVID-19 vaccine (dated by TCRdb to the early 2020s). Background on the whole study: AZD1222 recipients with second doses at about 4 weeks or about 12 weeks were pooled, because spike-specific TCR depth and breadth did not differ between schedules. A total of 233 trial participants underwent TCR sequencing, of whom around 210 had received two doses of AZD1222 and around 26 had received two doses of the MenACWY control vaccine. Trial participants were enrolled by age into subgroups of 18-55, 56-69 and 70-plus years, and approximately 150, 30 and 60 TCR-sequenced participants, respectively, were included in these subgroups.

What the authors observed across the whole study: Conclusions about previously exposed vaccinees are limited, since just 5 or 6 AZD1222 recipients were seropositive for SARS-CoV-2 at baseline. Participants were mostly white British, with more females than males. The authors suggested clonal diversity may have been underestimated. Because no samples from the day 14 peak response were available, repertoires could be characterized only after the peak T cell response. Spike-specific TCR breadth and depth rose significantly after two AZD1222 doses compared with day 0 and with MenACWY recipients. Reportedly, close to half of the unique spike-specific TCRs recognized epitopes lying outside the regions that are mutated in the B.1.351 and B.1.1.7 variants. The 56-69-year group was small, and its depth increase did not reach significance, likely because of low power. The vaccine-associated CD4 TCRs covered the entire spike protein, and the dominant responses fell in regions 160-218 and 743-854.

The time point label of this sample denotes: baseline before first vaccination. Vaccinee samples came from UK trials COV001 and COV002, including a single-blind randomized controlled phase 2/3 trial of AZD1222 (ChAdOx1 nCoV-19) in healthy adults. Trial participant PBMC samples were collected at day 0 and day 28 after the second dose for TCRbeta chain sequencing. The source is an adult in good health. Specimen: peripheral blood, collected on day 0 of AZD1222 vaccination.

The DNA sequence is given as TGCGCCAGCAGCTTGACAGGCTTCAGCACAGATACGCAGTATTTT. This yields the protein CASSLTGFSTDTQYF. The sequence is built from TRBV5-1 and TRBJ2-3, and possibly TRBD1, on 5 matching bases. The CDR3 has 15 amino acids, counting the end cysteine and phenylalanine. Only the CDR3 DNA is retained, 45 bases long and in frame from the first base. From a lookup of the germline V gene, CDR1 and CDR2 are SGHRS and YFSETQ. The V end loses 1 base and the J end loses 0 bases, and a stretch of 9 bases separates them.